The source of this T cell receptor beta chain is a study of cytomegalovirus exposure and HLA in healthy donors. Study details: There were 100 million to 120 million unique TCR beta sequences, drawn from approximately 180 million T cells, in an earlier analysis. Study-wide points: A highly shared variant cluster was judged a likely technical artifact. Most of the TCR beta V segments (in an earlier analysis) were productive either about 87% or about 30% of the time. In a later analysis, common viral pathogens appeared linked to several of the most significant clusters.

CDR1 and CDR2 from the germline V gene are WNHNN and SYGVQD (reference sequence). The CDR3 totals 15 residues. Deletions cut 9 bases from V and 2 bases from J, with 16 bases between. With regard to this clone: Its target is not known.

Both 60 Vbeta primers and 13 Jbeta primers went into the PCR. Assay: immunoSEQ multiplex PCR; the TCRdb copy retains only in-frame clones and omits some. The table records some 99,000 clones, around 73% of them present only once. The source is a man aged 40-49 years in good health and CMV-seronegative. The specimen was PBMCs. The rearrangement joins TRBV10-1 to TRBJ2-2; tentatively, D is TRBD1 (6 bases). The CDR3 sequence is CARVLGHPNTGELFF. CDR3 DNA sequence: TGCGCCAGGGTGCTGGGACACCCTAACACCGGGGAGCTGTTTTTT.